This T cell receptor beta chain was identified during a study of blood T cells in healthy people across ages. Findings of the study overall: The long-lived group displayed more naive CD4+ cells, plus higher diversity, than the aged donors did.

Caucasian individuals from Russia who were healthy and aged 6 to 90 acted as donors. For every donor, a draw yielded around 10 milliliters of peripheral blood. V was trimmed by 3 bases and J by 8 bases, leaving 16 bases between them. The CDR3 has 15 residues. From germline, CDR1 is SGHAT and CDR2 FQNNGV. Concerning this clonotype itself: Its antigen is undetermined.

Sample-barcoded 5' priming and a J-beta primer mix drove a second PCR of 7 to 11 cycles. Every single cDNA molecule received a tag from a template-switch adaptor with 12 random nucleotides. MiXCR was run by TCRdb on the 5' RACE reads, yielding one entry per CDR3 protein. The data show around 1.5 million distinct CDR3 sequences, 55% to 75% seen once. The sequencing sample was made of blood. This TCR came from a man in his late teens or twenties in good health. This chain joins TRBV11-2 and TRBJ1-4; D perhaps matches TRBD1 (5 bases). The CDR3 bases are TGTGCCAGCAGCTTCCAGGGCGGTTTAGGGGAAAAACTGTTTTTT. It specifies CASSFQGGLGEKLFF.